This T cell receptor beta chain was profiled in a study of PD-L1 blockade in urothelial cancer. Study at large: Blood analysis occurred 3 weeks (second dose) and 6 weeks after treatment start. The median number of T cells present in blood samples was roughly 130,000.

Assay used: immunoSEQ multiplex PCR; TCRdb lists only in-frame clones, some missing. Found here are roughly 120,000 clones, around 85% of them singletons; the top ten hold about 2.9%. Germline loops: CDR1 MDHEN, CDR2 SYDVKM. This CDR3 is 15 amino acids long. J gave up 2 bases and V 6 bases, and 6 bases lay outside the gene matches. This sample's time point: pretreatment peripheral blood. It was locally advanced or metastatic urothelial carcinoma that patients had. The chain links TRBV28 to TRBJ2-2; 7 positions match TRBD1. The sample here was PBMCs, taken around atezolizumab (anti-PD-L1) treatment. The sequence was obtained from a man aged 50 to 60 with urothelial cancer. The CDR3 DNA sequence: TGTGCCAGCAGGGCGACAGGGACAAACACCGGGGAGCTGTTTTTT. Its protein product is CASRATGTNTGELFF.